This T cell receptor (beta chain) stems from a study of blood T cell repertoires in COVID-19. Study-wide context: In each case, the material was cDNA or gDNA derived from T cells, B-cell-depleted T cells, or PBMCs.

The CDR3 loop spans 16 amino acids. Germline V gene sequence: CDR1 LGHDT, CDR2 YNNKEL (reference sequence). V gave up 0 bases and J gave up 4 bases, with 12 bases separating them. Authors' data handling: Reference gene primer amplification in the assay estimated nucleated cell counts. The table came from immunoSEQ multiplex PCR; TCRdb's copy has only in-frame clones and leaves some out. The V and J calls and clone size are taken from that table; D and trimming were inferred from the DNA. The sample holds 95,000 to 150,000 clones, about 88% seen once. The count of this clone is one. Sequences were obtained from peripheral blood. The V call is TRBV3-1 (or the pseudogene TRBV3-2), the J call TRBJ2-2; D is possibly TRBD2 (5 bases). This TCR was recovered from a woman of 80 years or more with acute or convalescent COVID-19. CDR3: CASSQETDFITGELFF. The CDR3 nucleotides read TGTGCCAGCAGCCAAGAGACGGACTTTATCACCGGGGAGCTGTTTTTT.